These 5 T cell receptor beta chains were sequenced from one sample in a study of cytomegalovirus exposure and HLA in healthy donors. Primers for the PCR totalled 60 Vbeta and 13 Jbeta. Assay used: immunoSEQ multiplex PCR; TCRdb lists only in-frame clones, some missing. The sample has around 170,000 clones, roughly 80% seen once. The sequencing sample was made of PBMCs. The receptors come from a woman aged 18-29 years in good health and CMV-seronegative.

The rearrangement links TRBV2 to TRBJ2-3; 9 nucleotides align to TRBD2. This CDR3 region has 16 residues. Germline lookup yields CDR1 SNHLY and CDR2 FYNNEI. The V and J ends lost 5 bases and 4 bases, in that order; junction bases with no gene match: 10. The CDR3 DNA is TGTGCCAGCAGTACGTTAGCGGGAGAGCTTGCAGATACGCAGTATTTT. Translation: CASSTLAGELADTQYF.

The sample holds a few counts of this clone. The chain employs TRBV6-1 and TRBJ1-1; the D gene is possibly TRBD1 (5 bases). Per germline, CDR1 MNHNS and CDR2 SASEGT. This CDR3 contains 20 residues. The germline V and J ends were trimmed by 3 bases and 0 bases, with 26 bases remaining between them. CDR3 in amino acids: CASSDQIPGLPQEMNTEAFF. The CDR3 DNA reads as TGTGCCAGCAGTGATCAGATTCCGGGACTCCCCCAGGAGATGAACACTGAAGCTTTCTTT.

V usage is TRBV5-1 and J usage is TRBJ1-6; TRBD1 matches at 7 bases. This CDR3 is 14 amino acids long. Germline-derived CDR1 and CDR2 are SGHRS and YFSETQ. Losses at the gene ends were 2 bases for V and 9 bases for J; bases not matched to a gene: 5. CDR3 loop: CASSLDQGGSPLHF. The CDR3 region has the DNA TGCGCCAGCAGCTTAGACCAGGGGGGTTCACCCCTCCACTTT.

The chain employs TRBV19 and TRBJ1-5; D unresolved. Germline V gene sequence: CDR1 LNHDA, CDR2 SQIVND (reference sequence). The CDR3 is made up of 17 amino acids. V gave up 1 base and J gave up 0 bases, with 13 bases separating them. The CDR3 here is CASSIVSQKYSNQPQHF. For the CDR3, the DNA is TGTGCCAGTAGTATAGTTTCGCAGAAGTATAGCAATCAGCCCCAGCATTTT.

This rearrangement joins TRBV5-1 to TRBJ2-5, with D perhaps matching TRBD2 (6 bases). The germline V gene has CDR1 SGHRS and CDR2 YFSETQ. The CDR3 runs to 15 residues. V was clipped by 4 bases and J by 1 base, with 14 bases between them. The CDR3 protein is CASSQATGGQETQYF. In DNA form, the CDR3 reads TGCGCCAGCAGCCAAGCAACCGGGGGCCAAGAGACCCAGTACTTC.